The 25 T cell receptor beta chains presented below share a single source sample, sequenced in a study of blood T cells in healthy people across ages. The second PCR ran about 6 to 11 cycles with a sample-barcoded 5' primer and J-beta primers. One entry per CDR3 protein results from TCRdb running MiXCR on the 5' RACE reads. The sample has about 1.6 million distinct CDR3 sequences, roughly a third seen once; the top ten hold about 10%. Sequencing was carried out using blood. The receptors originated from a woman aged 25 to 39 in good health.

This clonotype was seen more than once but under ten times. The CDR3 DNA sequence: TGTGCCAGCAGTTACTCCACCGGTGACCTTTATGGCTACACCTTC. Its translation is CASSYSTGDLYGYTF. The V gene is TRBV6-5, the J gene TRBJ1-2; D gene unclear. The CDR3 runs 15 residues. Germline V gene data show CDR1 as MNHEY and CDR2 as SVGAGI. V lost 0 bases to trimming and J lost 5 bases, with 13 bases between them.

For the CDR3, the DNA is TGTGCCAGCTCACCATATAAGACTTACGAGCAGTACTTC. Translated: CASSPYKTYEQYF. V and J are TRBV18 and TRBJ2-7; D is unclear. The V end was cut by 2 bases, the J end by 4 bases, with 9 bases between. Per germline, CDR1 KGHSH and CDR2 LQKENI. The CDR3 sequence is 13 residues long.

The CDR3 DNA follows: TGCAGTGCTCTTCCCCCTAGCGCGACCTACAATGAGCAGTTCTTC. Amino acids: CSALPPSATYNEQFF. V is TRBV20-1 and J is TRBJ2-1, with D maybe TRBD2 (6 bases). Trimming removed 5 bases from V and 2 bases from J, with 16 bases in between. The CDR3 covers 15 residues. Germline CDR1 DFQATT, CDR2 SNEGSKA (reference sequence).

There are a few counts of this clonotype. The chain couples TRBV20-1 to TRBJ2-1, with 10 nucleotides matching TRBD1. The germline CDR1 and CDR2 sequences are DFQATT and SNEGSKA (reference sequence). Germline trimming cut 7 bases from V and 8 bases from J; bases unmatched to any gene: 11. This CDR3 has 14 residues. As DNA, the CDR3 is TGCAGTGTCCCAGCCGGGACAGGGGAGTATGAGCAGTTCTTC. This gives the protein CSVPAGTGEYEQFF.

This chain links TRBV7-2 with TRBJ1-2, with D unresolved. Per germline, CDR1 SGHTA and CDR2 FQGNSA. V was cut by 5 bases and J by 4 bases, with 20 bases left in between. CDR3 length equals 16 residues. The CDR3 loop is CASSLMGLAGSYGYTF. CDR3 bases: TGTGCCAGCAGCCTCATGGGGTTGGCAGGATCCTATGGCTACACCTTC.

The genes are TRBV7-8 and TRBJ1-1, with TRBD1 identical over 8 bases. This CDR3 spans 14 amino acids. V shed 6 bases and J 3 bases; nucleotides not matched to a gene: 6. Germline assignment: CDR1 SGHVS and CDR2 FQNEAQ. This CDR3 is CASRIDRGDTEAFF. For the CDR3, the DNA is TGTGCCAGCAGAATCGACAGGGGTGACACTGAAGCTTTCTTT.

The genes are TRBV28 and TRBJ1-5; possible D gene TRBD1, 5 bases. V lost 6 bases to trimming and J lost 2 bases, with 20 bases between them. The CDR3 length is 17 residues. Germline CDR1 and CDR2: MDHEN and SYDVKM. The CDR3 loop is CASSFYNTGTGNQPQHF. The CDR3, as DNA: TGTGCCAGCAGCTTTTATAATACAGGTACGGGCAATCAGCCCCAGCATTTT. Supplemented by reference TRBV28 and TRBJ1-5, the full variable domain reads DVKVTQSSRYLVKRTGEKVFLECVQDMDHENMFWYRQDPGLGLRLIYFSYDVKMKEKGDIPEGYSVSREKKERFSLILESASTNQTSMYLCASSFYNTGTGNQPQHFGDGTRLSIL.

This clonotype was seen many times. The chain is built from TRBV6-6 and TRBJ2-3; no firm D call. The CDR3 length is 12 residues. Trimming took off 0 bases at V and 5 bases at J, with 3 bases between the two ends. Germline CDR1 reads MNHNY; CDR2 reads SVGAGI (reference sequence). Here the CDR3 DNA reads TGTGCCAGCAGTTACTCCCGAGATACGCAGTATTTT. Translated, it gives CASSYSRDTQYF.

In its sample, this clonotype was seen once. CDR3 loop: CASSSQGGRGEQFF. The CDR3 coding sequence is TGTGCCAGCAGCTCCCAGGGCGGGCGAGGTGAACAGTTCTTC. V and J are TRBV7-3 and TRBJ2-1, with D perhaps TRBD1 or TRBD2 (5 bases each). Looked up from germline, CDR1 is SGHTA and CDR2 is FQGTGA. The CDR3 totals 14 residues. V was pared by 4 bases and J by 13 bases, with 20 bases between. Full variable domain (remainder filled in from reference TRBV7-3 and TRBJ2-1): GAGVSQTPSNKVTEKGKYVELRCDPISGHTALYWYRQSLGQGPEFLIYFQGTGAADDSGLPNDRFFAVRPEGSVSTLKIQRTERGDSAVYLCASSSQGGRGEQFFGPGTRLTVL.

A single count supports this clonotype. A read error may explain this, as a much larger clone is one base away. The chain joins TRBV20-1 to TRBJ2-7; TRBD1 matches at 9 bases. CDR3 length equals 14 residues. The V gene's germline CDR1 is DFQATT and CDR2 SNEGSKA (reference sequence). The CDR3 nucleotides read TGCAGTGCAAGGGACAGGGCGAGCTCCTACAAGCAGTACTTC. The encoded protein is CSARDRASSYKQYF.

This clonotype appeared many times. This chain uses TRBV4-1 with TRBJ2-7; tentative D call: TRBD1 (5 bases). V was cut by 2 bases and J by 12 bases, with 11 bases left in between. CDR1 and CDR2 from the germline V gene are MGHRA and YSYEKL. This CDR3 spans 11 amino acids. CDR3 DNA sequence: TGCGCCAGCAGCCAACAGGGTACGAGGTACTTC. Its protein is CASSQQGTRYF.

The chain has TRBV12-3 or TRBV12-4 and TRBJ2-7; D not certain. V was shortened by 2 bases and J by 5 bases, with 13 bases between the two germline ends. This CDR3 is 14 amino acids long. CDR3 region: CASSLSSASHEQYF. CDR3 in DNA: TGTGCCAGCAGTTTATCATCCGCGTCCCACGAGCAGTACTTC.

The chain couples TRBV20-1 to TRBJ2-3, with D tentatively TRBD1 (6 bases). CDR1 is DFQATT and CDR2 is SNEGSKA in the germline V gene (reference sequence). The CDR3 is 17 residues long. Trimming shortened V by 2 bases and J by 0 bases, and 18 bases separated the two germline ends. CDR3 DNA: TGCAGTGCTAGATCCGGGACACAATTTTCTAGCACAGATACGCAGTATTTT. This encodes CSARSGTQFSSTDTQYF.

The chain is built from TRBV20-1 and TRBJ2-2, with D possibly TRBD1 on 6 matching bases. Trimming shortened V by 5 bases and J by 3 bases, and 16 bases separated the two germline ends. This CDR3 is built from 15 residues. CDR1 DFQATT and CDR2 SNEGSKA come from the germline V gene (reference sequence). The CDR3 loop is CSAGLQGSDTGELFF. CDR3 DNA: TGCAGTGCTGGACTCCAGGGGTCGGACACCGGGGAGCTGTTTTTT.

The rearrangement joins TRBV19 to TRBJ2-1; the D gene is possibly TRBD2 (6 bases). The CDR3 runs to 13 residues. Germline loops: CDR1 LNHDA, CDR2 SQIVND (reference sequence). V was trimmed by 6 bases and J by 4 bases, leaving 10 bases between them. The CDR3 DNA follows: TGTGCCAGTAGAGACGGGGGATACAATGAGCAGTTCTTC. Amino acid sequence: CASRDGGYNEQFF.

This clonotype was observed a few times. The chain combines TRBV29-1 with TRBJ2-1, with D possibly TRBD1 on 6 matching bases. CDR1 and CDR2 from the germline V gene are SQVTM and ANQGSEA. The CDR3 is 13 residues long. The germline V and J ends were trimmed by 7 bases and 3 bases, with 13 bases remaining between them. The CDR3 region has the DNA TGCAGCGCCCGACCGGACAGCTACAATGAGCAGTTCTTC. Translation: CSARPDSYNEQFF.

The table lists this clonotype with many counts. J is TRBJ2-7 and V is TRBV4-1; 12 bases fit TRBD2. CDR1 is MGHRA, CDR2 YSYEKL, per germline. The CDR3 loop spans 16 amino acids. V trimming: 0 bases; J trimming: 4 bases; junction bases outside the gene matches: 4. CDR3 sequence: CASSQERLAGVYEQYF. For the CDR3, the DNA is TGCGCCAGCAGCCAAGAAAGACTAGCGGGGGTTTACGAGCAGTACTTC.

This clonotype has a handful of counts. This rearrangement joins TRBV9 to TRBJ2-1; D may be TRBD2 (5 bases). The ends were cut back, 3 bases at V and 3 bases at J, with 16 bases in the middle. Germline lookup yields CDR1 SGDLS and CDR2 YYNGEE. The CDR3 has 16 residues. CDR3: CASSALGLLFYNEQFF. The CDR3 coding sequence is TGTGCCAGCAGCGCCCTAGGACTCCTCTTCTACAATGAGCAGTTCTTC.

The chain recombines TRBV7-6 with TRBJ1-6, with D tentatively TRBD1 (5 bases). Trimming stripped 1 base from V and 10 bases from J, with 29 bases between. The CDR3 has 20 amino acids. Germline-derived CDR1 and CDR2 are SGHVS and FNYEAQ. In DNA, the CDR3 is TGTGCCAGCAGCTTAGAGGCGATGCGGCAGGGAACGGCCCGGATGTCACCCCTCCACTTT. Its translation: CASSLEAMRQGTARMSPLHF.

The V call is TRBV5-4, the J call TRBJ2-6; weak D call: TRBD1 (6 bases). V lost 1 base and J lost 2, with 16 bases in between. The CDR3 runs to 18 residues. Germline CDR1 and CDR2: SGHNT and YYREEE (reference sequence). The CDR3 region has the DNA TGTGCCAGCAGCTTGAGCCCCAGGGGAGCACCTGGGGCCAACGTCCTGACTTTC. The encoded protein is CASSLSPRGAPGANVLTF.

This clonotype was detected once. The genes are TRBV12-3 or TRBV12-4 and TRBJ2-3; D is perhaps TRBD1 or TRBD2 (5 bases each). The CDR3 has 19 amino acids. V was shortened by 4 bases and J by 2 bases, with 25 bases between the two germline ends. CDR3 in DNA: TGTGCCAGCAGTTCGATATCATCCAGGTGGAGAGGGGACACAGATACGCAGTATTTT. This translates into CASSSISSRWRGDTDTQYF.

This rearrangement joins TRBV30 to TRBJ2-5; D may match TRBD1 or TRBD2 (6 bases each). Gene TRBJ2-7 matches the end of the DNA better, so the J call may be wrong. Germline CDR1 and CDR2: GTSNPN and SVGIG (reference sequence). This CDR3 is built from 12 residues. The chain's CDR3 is CAWSSGGGEQYF. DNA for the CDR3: TGTGCCTGGAGTTCCGGGGGCGGCGAGCAGTACTTC.

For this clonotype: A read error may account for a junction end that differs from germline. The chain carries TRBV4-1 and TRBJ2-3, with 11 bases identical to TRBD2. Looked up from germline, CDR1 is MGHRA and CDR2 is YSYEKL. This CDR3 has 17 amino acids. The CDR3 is CASSLSPRTSGRDMQYF. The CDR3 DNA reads TGCGCCAGCAGCCTCTCCCCGAGGACTAGCGGGCGAGATATGCAGTATTTT.

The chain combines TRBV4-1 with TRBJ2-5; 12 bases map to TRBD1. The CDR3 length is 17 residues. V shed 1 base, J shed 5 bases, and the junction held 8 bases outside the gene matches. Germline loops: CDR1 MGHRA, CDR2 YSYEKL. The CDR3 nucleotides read TGCGCCAGCAGCCAAGCGGCGGGGACAGGGGGCCGGGAGACCCAGTACTTC. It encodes CASSQAAGTGGRETQYF.

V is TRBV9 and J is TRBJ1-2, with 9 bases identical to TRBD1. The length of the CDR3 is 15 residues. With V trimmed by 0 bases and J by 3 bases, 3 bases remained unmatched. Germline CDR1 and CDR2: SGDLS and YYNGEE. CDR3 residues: CASSVEGTGHYGYTF. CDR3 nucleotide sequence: TGTGCCAGCAGCGTAGAAGGGACAGGGCACTATGGCTACACCTTC. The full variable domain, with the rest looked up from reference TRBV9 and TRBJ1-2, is DSGVTQTPKHLITATGQRVTLRCSPRSGDLSVYWYQQSLDQGLQFLIQYYNGEERAKGNILERFSAQQFPDLHSELNLSSLELGDSALYFCASSVEGTGHYGYTFGSGTRLTVV.